Given below is one T cell receptor beta chain in context. Its antigen is currently unknown. This record belongs to a study of spatial heterogeneity in lung cancer. TCR cDNA molecules each had a unique molecular identifier. TCRdb analysed the 5' RACE reads with MiXCR anew, one entry per CDR3 protein. Seen here are thousands of distinct CDR3 sequences, more than 13% observed once, and the top ten hold roughly 10%. Time point here: sample taken at primary tumor resection. Whole RNA from tumor, nontumor lung or frozen PBMC was sequenced unsorted. General observations from the study: Tumor mutation counts were tracked by expanded intratumoral alpha and beta TCR counts.

Trimming took off 4 bases at V and 4 bases at J, with 13 bases between the two ends. Looked up from germline, CDR1 is SGDLS and CDR2 is YYNGEE. The length of the CDR3 is 14 residues. V usage is TRBV9 and J usage is TRBJ2-3, with D hard to call. This clonotype originated in a female donor with early-stage non-small cell lung cancer. Sample: lung tumor tissue, taken at surgery. The CDR3 loop reads CASSSGGPADTQYF. In DNA form, the CDR3 reads TGTGCCAGCAGCTCAGGTGGGCCCGCAGATACGCAGTATTTT.